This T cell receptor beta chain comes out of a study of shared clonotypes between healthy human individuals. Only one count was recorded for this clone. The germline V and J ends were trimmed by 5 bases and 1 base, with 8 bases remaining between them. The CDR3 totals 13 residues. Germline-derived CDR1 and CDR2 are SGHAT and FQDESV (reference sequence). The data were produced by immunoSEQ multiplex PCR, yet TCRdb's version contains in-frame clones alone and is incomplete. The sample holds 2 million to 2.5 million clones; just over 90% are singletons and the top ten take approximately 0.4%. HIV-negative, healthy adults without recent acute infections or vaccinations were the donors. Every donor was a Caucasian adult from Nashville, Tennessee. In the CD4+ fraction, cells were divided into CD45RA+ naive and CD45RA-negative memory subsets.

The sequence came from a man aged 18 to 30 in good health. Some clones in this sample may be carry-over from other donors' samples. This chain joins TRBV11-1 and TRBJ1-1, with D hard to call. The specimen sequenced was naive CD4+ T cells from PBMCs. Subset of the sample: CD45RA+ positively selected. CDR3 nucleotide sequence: TGTGCCAGCAGCGCTCAGGCGAACACTGAAGCTTTCTTT. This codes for CASSAQANTEAFF.